These T cell receptor beta chains were read from a single sample in a study of T cell responses to AZD1222 COVID-19 vaccine. The assay was immunoSEQ multiplex PCR, and TCRdb's table has in-frame clones only and misses some. The sample records 75,000 to 100,000 clones, just over 90% being singletons. The source was peripheral blood, collected on day 0 of AZD1222 vaccination. The receptors come from an adult in good health. Each CDR3 is given with its conserved first and last residue. D genes are given only for firm matches. Not every row has a clone size; where given, it reads once, few, many or a size class.

cdr3_aa	cdr3_nt	clone_size	cdr3_length	v_call	d_call	j_call
CASSLEHSAAFF	TGTGCCAGCAGCTTAGAACATTCCGCTGCTTTCTTT	NA	12	TRBV7-9	NA	TRBJ1-1
CASSQRTQSSYEQYF	TGCGCCAGCAGCCAAAGAACACAAAGCTCCTACGAGCAGTACTTC	once	15	TRBV4-1	NA	TRBJ2-7
CASSPGPTEAFF	TGTGCCAGCAGCCCTGGTCCCACTGAAGCTTTCTTT	NA	12	TRBV5-4	NA	TRBJ1-1
CASSFGDLEQYF	TGTGCCAGCAGCTTCGGGGACCTCGAGCAGTACTTC	NA	12	TRBV7-8	NA	TRBJ2-7
CASSPVESADPNSPLHF	TGTGCCAGCTCACCAGTCGAATCGGCAGATCCCAATTCACCCCTCCACTTT	NA	17	TRBV18	NA	TRBJ1-6
CASGSRDGNTIYF	TGTGCCAGCGGCTCAAGGGATGGAAACACCATATATTTT	once	13	TRBV3-1/TRBV3-2	NA	TRBJ1-3
CASSPDRHEQYF	TGTGCCAGCAGTCCCGACAGGCACGAGCAGTACTTC	NA	12	TRBV12-3/TRBV12-4	NA	TRBJ2-7
CASSLEGGAYEKLFF	TGTGCCAGCAGCTTAGAAGGGGGCGCGTATGAAAAACTGTTTTTT	NA	15	TRBV7-9	TRBD1	TRBJ1-4
CASIIGTAAFYGYTF	TGTGCCAGCATAATCGGGACGGCAGCTTTCTATGGCTACACCTTC	NA	15	TRBV2	NA	TRBJ1-2
CASSSRALSLTNNSPLHF	TGTGCCAGCAGTTCCCGGGCCCTATCCCTCACGAATAATTCACCCCTCCACTTT	NA	18	TRBV27	NA	TRBJ1-6
CASSQAGQGRYNEQFF	TGCGCCAGCAGCCAGGCGGGACAGGGGCGCTACAATGAGCAGTTCTTC	NA	16	TRBV4-1	TRBD1	TRBJ2-1
CASSLVLGTANTGELFF	TGTGCCAGCAGCTTAGTTCTTGGGACAGCGAACACCGGGGAGCTGTTTTTT	NA	17	TRBV7-6	TRBD1	TRBJ2-2
CASSVSGTHSYEQYF	TGTGCCAGCAGCGTTTCCGGGACACATTCCTACGAGCAGTACTTC	NA	15	TRBV9	NA	TRBJ2-7
CASSLTSFSSYNEQFF	TGTGCCAGCAGTTTGACTAGCTTCAGCTCCTACAATGAGCAGTTCTTC	NA	16	TRBV6-5	TRBD2	TRBJ2-1
CAWSHLGGTGIYEQYF	TGTGCCTGGAGTCACCTCGGGGGAACCGGAATTTACGAGCAGTACTTC	once	16	TRBV30	NA	TRBJ2-7
CASSFHGNTEAFF	TGTGCCAGCAGCTTCCACGGGAACACTGAAGCTTTCTTT	NA	13	TRBV7-9	NA	TRBJ1-1
CASSPSPGYEQYF	TGTGCCAGCTCACCAAGTCCCGGCTACGAGCAGTACTTC	NA	13	TRBV18	NA	TRBJ2-7
CASSSGRGNYGYTF	TGTGCCAGCAGTTCGGGAAGGGGGAACTATGGCTACACCTTC	NA	14	TRBV28	NA	TRBJ1-2
CASSLQGTTEAFF	TGTGCCAGCAGTCTACAGGGGACCACTGAAGCTTTCTTT	NA	13	TRBV2	TRBD1	TRBJ1-1
CASSPDRGLLYEQYF	TGTGCCAGCAGCCCCGACAGGGGTCTTTTGTACGAGCAGTACTTC	once	15	TRBV13	TRBD1	TRBJ2-7
CASSYEKLFF	TGTGCCAGCAGTTATGAAAAACTGTTTTTT	NA	10	TRBV28	NA	TRBJ1-4
CASTDQGNQPQHF	TGTGCCAGCACTGATCAGGGGAATCAGCCCCAGCATTTT	NA	13	TRBV2	NA	TRBJ1-5
CAISEGGGELFF	TGTGCCATCAGTGAGGGGGGTGGGGAGCTGTTTTTT	NA	12	TRBV10-3	NA	TRBJ2-2
CATSGTRFTGELFF	TGTGCCACGTCCGGGACACGGTTCACCGGGGAGCTGTTTTTT	few	14	TRBV7-6	NA	TRBJ2-2
CASSVLQGISGNTIYF	TGTGCCAGCAGTGTTTTGCAGGGAATCTCTGGAAACACCATATATTTT	NA	16	TRBV2	NA	TRBJ1-3
CASSTPSGSDTGELFF	TGCGCCAGCAGCACCCCTAGCGGGTCTGACACCGGGGAGCTGTTTTTT	NA	16	TRBV4-1	TRBD2	TRBJ2-2
CASSYGRQGNGYTF	TGTGCCAGCAGTTACGGGCGACAGGGTAATGGCTACACCTTC	NA	14	TRBV6-5	TRBD1	TRBJ1-2
CASSYSGGANTGELFF	TGTGCCAGCAGCTACTCAGGAGGGGCGAACACCGGGGAGCTGTTTTTT	NA	16	TRBV5-4	NA	TRBJ2-2
CAISESGTGGFLNTEAFF	TGTGCCATCAGTGAGTCGGGAACAGGGGGCTTTTTGAACACTGAAGCTTTCTTT	NA	18	TRBV10-3	TRBD1	TRBJ1-1
CASRNRGLLQYF	TGTGCCAGCAGAAACAGGGGGCTCCTTCAGTATTTT	NA	12	TRBV12-3/TRBV12-4	TRBD1	TRBJ2-3
CASSLERTEAFF	TGTGCCAGCAGCTTAGAACGCACTGAAGCTTTCTTT	NA	12	TRBV7-9	NA	TRBJ1-1
CASSYLDRGNTEAFF	TGTGCCAGCAGTTACTTGGACAGGGGAAACACTGAAGCTTTCTTT	NA	15	TRBV6-5	TRBD1	TRBJ1-1
CASSPQGLSMNTEAFF	TGTGCCAGCAGCCCCCAGGGGTTGTCCATGAACACTGAAGCTTTCTTT	NA	16	TRBV7-9	NA	TRBJ1-1
CASSTGLLAGDEQFF	TGTGCCAGTAGTACAGGGCTACTAGCGGGCGATGAGCAGTTCTTC	NA	15	TRBV19	TRBD2	TRBJ2-1
CAIEGQAGNEQFF	TGTGCCATCGAGGGTCAAGCGGGAAATGAGCAGTTCTTC	NA	13	TRBV10-3	TRBD2	TRBJ2-1
CAWCHGQQSSPLHF	TGTGCCTGGTGCCACGGACAGCAGAGTTCACCCCTCCACTTT	NA	14	TRBV30	NA	TRBJ1-6
CATSSGQNNSPLHF	TGTGCCACCAGCAGCGGACAGAATAATTCACCCCTCCACTTT	once	14	TRBV15	NA	TRBJ1-6
CASSVVPAVNTGELFF	TGTGCCAGCAGCGTAGTACCAGCGGTGAACACCGGGGAGCTGTTTTTT	NA	16	TRBV9	NA	TRBJ2-2
CASSDGTGKFTIYF	TGTGCCAGCAGCGACGGGACAGGGAAATTCACCATATATTTT	NA	14	TRBV9	TRBD1	TRBJ1-3
CASSPLDAGSSYNEQFF	TGTGCCAGCTCACCGCTAGACGCAGGGAGCTCCTACAATGAGCAGTTCTTC	NA	17	TRBV18	NA	TRBJ2-1